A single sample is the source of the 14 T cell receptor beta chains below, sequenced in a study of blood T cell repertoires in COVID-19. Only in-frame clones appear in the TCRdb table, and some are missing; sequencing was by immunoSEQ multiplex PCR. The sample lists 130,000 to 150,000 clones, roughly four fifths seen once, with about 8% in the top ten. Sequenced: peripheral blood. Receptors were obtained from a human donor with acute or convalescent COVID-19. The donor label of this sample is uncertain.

The CDR3: CASSVRTANTGELFF. CDR3 DNA: TGTGCCAGCAGCGTTCGGACAGCGAACACCGGGGAGCTGTTTTTT. The gene calls are TRBV9 and TRBJ2-2; possibly TRBD1 for D (6 bases). The CDR3 covers 15 residues. V lost 2 bases, J lost 0 bases, and 8 bases lay in between. Looked up from germline, CDR1 is SGDLS and CDR2 is YYNGEE.

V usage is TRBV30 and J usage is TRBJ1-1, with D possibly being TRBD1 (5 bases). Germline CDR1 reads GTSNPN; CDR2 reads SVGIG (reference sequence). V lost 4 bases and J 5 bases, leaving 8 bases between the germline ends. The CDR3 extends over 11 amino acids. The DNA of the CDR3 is TGTGCCTGGAACCGGGGGACTGAAGCTTTCTTT. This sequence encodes CAWNRGTEAFF.

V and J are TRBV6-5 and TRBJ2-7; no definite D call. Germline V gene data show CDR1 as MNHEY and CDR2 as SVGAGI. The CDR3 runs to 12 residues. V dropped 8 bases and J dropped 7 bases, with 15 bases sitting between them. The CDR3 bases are TGTGCCAGCTGGTTAAACTCGCTTGAGCAGTACTTC. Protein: CASWLNSLEQYF.

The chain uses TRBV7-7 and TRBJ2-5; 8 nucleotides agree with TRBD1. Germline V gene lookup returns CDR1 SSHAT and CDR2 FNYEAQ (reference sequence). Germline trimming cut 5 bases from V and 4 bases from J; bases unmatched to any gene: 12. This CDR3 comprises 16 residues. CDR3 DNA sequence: TGTGCCAGCAGCCTCCGGACAGGGTTGGGGGGAGAGACCCAGTACTTC. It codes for CASSLRTGLGGETQYF.

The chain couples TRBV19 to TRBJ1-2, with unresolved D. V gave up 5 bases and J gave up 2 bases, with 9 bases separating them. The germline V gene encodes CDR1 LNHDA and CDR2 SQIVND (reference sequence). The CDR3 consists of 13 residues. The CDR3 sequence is CASSPRRNYGYTF. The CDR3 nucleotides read TGTGCCAGTAGTCCACGCAGGAACTATGGCTACACCTTC.

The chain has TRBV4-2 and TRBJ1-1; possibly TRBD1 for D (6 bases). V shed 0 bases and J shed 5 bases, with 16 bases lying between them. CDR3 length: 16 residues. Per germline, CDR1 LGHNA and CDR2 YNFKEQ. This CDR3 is CASSQDRGGRGTEAFF. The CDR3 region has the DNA TGTGCCAGCAGCCAAGACCGGGGGGGGCGAGGAACTGAAGCTTTCTTT.

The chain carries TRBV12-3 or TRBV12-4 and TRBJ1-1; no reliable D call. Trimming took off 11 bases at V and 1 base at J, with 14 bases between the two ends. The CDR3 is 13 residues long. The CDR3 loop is CACQRGGNTEAFF. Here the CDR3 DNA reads TGTGCCTGCCAGCGGGGTGGGAACACTGAAGCTTTCTTT.

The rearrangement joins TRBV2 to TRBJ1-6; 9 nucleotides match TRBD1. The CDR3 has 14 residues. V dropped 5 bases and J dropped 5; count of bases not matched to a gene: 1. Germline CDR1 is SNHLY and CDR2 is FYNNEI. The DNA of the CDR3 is TGTGCCAGCAGTCGACAGGGGGATAATTCACCCCTCCACTTT. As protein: CASSRQGDNSPLHF.

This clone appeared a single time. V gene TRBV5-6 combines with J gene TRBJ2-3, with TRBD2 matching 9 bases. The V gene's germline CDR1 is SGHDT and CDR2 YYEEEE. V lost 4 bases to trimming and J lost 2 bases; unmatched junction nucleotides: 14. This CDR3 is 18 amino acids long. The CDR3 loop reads CASSQPLRLAGPTDTQYF. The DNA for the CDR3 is TGTGCCAGCAGCCAGCCATTAAGGCTAGCGGGACCCACAGATACGCAGTATTTT.

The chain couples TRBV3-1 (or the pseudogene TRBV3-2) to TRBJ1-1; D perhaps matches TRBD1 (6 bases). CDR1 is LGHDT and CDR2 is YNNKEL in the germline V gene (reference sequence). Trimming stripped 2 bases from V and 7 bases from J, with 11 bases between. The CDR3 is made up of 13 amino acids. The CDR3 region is CASSQLAGVEAFF. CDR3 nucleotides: TGTGCCAGCAGCCAATTGGCAGGGGTTGAAGCTTTCTTT.

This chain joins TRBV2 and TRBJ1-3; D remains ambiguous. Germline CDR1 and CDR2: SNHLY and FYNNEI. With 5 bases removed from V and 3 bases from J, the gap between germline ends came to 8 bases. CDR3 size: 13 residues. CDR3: CASSRGSGNTIYF. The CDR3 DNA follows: TGTGCCAGCAGTCGGGGTAGTGGAAACACCATATATTTT.

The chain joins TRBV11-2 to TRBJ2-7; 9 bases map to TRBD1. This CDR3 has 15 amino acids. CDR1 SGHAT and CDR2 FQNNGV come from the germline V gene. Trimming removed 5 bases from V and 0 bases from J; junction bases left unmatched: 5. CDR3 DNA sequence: TGTGCCAGCAGCCGTACAGGGGGCAGCTCCTACGAGCAGTACTTC. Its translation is CASSRTGGSSYEQYF. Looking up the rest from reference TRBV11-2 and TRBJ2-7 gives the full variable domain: EAGVAQSPRYKIIEKRQSVAFWCNPISGHATLYWYQQILGQGPKLLIQFQNNGVVDDSQLPKDRFSAERLKGVDSTLKIQPAKLEDSAVYLCASSRTGGSSYEQYFGPGTRLTVT.

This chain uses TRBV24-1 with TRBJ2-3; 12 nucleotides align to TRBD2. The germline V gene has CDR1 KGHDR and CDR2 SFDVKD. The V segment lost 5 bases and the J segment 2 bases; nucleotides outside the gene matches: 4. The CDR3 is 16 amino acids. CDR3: CATSGRLAGVTDTQYF. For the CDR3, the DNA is TGTGCCACCAGTGGACGACTAGCGGGGGTCACAGATACGCAGTATTTT.

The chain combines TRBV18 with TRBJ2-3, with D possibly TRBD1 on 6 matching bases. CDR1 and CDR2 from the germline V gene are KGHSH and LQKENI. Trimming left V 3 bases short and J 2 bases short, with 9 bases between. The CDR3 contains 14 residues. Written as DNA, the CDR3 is TGTGCCAGCTCACCGACAGGCTTCACAGATACGCAGTATTTT. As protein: CASSPTGFTDTQYF. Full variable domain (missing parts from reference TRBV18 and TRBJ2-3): NAGVMQNPRHLVRRRGQEARLRCSPMKGHSHVYWYRQLPEEGLKFMVYLQKENIIDESGMPKERFSAEFPKEGPSILRIQQVVRGDSAAYFCASSPTGFTDTQYFGPGTRLTVL.